This T cell receptor (beta chain) was retrieved from a study of blood T cell repertoires in COVID-19. About the research overall: Acute-phase and convalescent COVID-19 samples originated in the United States, Italy and Spain. PBMCs, B-cell-depleted T cells, or T cells were the source of the cDNA or gDNA that made up the material.

The V gene's germline CDR1 is SQVTM and CDR2 ANQGSEA. V dropped 3 bases and J dropped 4 bases, with 6 bases sitting between them. The CDR3 length is 11 residues. As originally analysed: Amplification of reference gene primers was used by the study to estimate nucleated cell counts. Data came from immunoSEQ multiplex PCR; TCRdb stores just in-frame clones and leaves some out. V, J and clone size derive from that table, while D and trimming were established from the DNA sequence. The sample includes 150,000 to 200,000 clones, about 80% of them seen just once. This sequence originates from a woman aged 80 or older with acute or convalescent COVID-19. Sequencing was done on a sample of peripheral blood. The chain employs TRBV29-1 and TRBJ1-2; D perhaps matches TRBD1 (5 bases). CDR3 sequence (DNA): TGCAGCGTTGACAGGGTCTATGGCTACACCTTC. Amino acid sequence: CSVDRVYGYTF.